This T cell receptor beta chain was documented in a study of post-analysis software for immune sequencing data. To note about this clonotype: Its antigen remains unidentified.

General study points: Multiple sclerosis was associated with a significant reduction in normalized Chao1 diversity relative to controls. The F measure placed samples prepared in the same batch into strongly shared clusters. A handful of TRBV segments, including TRBV5-6, TRBV5-1 and TRBV20-1, were more frequent in patients than controls.

CDR1 SGHTA and CDR2 FQGNSA come from the germline V gene. The V gene end was trimmed by 1 base and the J gene end by 7 bases; junction bases not matched to a gene: 8. The CDR3 loop spans 18 amino acids. Incorporated into the TCR beta cDNA libraries were unique molecular identifiers, which served to reduce PCR and sequencing biases. Approximately 500,000 cDNA molecules were obtained from approximately 1 to 10 million T cells. TCRdb re-derived calls from the PCR reads in MiXCR, one entry per CDR3 protein. There are 800,000 to 950,000 distinct CDR3 sequences in the sample; about 57% occur only once, and 4.6% lies in the top ten.

The chain is built from TRBV7-2 and TRBJ2-1; 15 bases align to TRBD2. This receptor was identified in a girl aged 10 to 17 with multiple sclerosis. The specimen sequenced was blood. As DNA, the CDR3 is TGTGCCAGCAGCTTAGTCTTCGGACTAGCGGGAGGGGGTAATGAGCAGTTCTTC. It specifies CASSLVFGLAGGGNEQFF.